The T cell receptor (beta chain) described here comes from a study of immune evolution from preneoplasia to lung adenocarcinoma (dated by TCRdb to the early 2020s). Study-level background: HLA loss of heterozygosity was seen in 7%, 15% and 33% of AIS, MIA and ADC lesions, and in no AAH lesions. POLYSOLVER was used to infer class I HLA alleles from exome data, and LOHHLA was used to detect allele-specific HLA loss. The sample size depended on which specimens were available, not on a prior power calculation. A total of around 56 patients with pulmonary nodules who underwent surgical resection were included in the overall cohort. The study used immune gene expression, TCR sequencing and multiplex immunofluorescence to profile the immune contexture of lung adenocarcinoma precursors and invasive adenocarcinoma. The immune data were combined with whole exome sequencing and methylation data from the same cohort of nodules. Resected precursor lesions (AAH, AIS, MIA) and invasive adenocarcinomas were compared against paired morphologically normal lung tissue. According to the study, over a hundred samples went through TCR sequencing. TCR sequencing data came from a few dozen patients.

TCR beta CDR3 regions were sequenced from DNA using the immunoSEQ hsTCRbeta Kit. On the study's bioinformatics: The ImmunoSEQ Analyzer was used to analyse the TCR sequencing data. T cell clonality was calculated on productive rearrangements as 1 minus Pielou's evenness. To measure T cell diversity, the inverse Simpson index was applied to productive templates. T cell density was defined as TCR beta template counts normalized to usable DNA, with usable DNA estimated by amplification and sequencing of housekeeping genes. TCR metrics were compared across histologic stages using two-sided Kruskal-Wallis tests. TCRdb carries this immuneACCESS record with in-frame sequences only. Its versions omit some clonotypes, under half of them owing to an unresolved V gene in the studies checked, with the rest unexplained. V, J and clone size derive from that table, while D and trimming were established from the DNA sequence. In all, the sample holds about 3,600 clones, and around 80% of those were seen once. The top ten hold more than 10% of the sample.

General study outcomes and caveats: KRAS-mutant nodules showed the highest T cell clonality compared with EGFR-mutant or double wild-type lesions. Because all patients came from Japan and China, whether the findings apply to Western populations was uncertain. Normal lung had the highest top T cell clone frequencies, and these frequencies appeared to fall progressively from AAH through AIS, MIA and invasive adenocarcinoma. The findings were based on association rather than direct causation, and larger cohorts with long-term follow-up and longitudinal biopsies were deemed needed. Normal lung showed the highest clonality, whereas later-stage lesions appeared to have higher T cell density and diversity but lower clonality.

Patients underwent resection in Japan or China between about 2014 and 2017. Histologic diagnosis of each case was confirmed independently by two lung cancer pathologists on H&E slides. Macro-dissection after pathologic assessment enriched premalignant or tumor cells for nucleic acid extraction. FFPE tissue was used for DNA isolation with the AllPrep DNA/RNA FFPE Kit. Trimming takes 2 bases from V and 4 bases from J, and the germline ends sit 8 bases apart. Based on the germline V gene, the CDR1 and CDR2 sequences are KGHSH and LQKENI. Reading from cysteine to phenylalanine, the CDR3 counts 13 amino acids. The CDR3 DNA has 39 bases and is translated from base 1. About this clone: There is no known antigen for this receptor. No quality values exist for individual bases; no much larger clone is one base distant.

The TCR comes from a person aged 55-80 years with lung adenocarcinoma. Rearrangement joined TRBV18 to TRBJ2-5, with an unclear D gene assignment. Sample: FFPE lung adenocarcinoma in situ tissue. The label giving this sample's cell subset or site can be read as: preinvasive adenocarcinoma in situ (AIS). CDR3 region: CASSPGFRETQYF. The DNA sequence follows: TGTGCCAGCTCACCAGGATTCCGAGAGACCCAGTACTTC.